This note documents a single T cell receptor beta chain sequence. Its specificity is not known. A junction boundary mismatches the germline segment, possibly from a read error. Generated by immunoSEQ multiplex PCR, the TCRdb table keeps only in-frame clones and is missing some. The profile shows about 93,000 clones, roughly 80% of them singletons. This record comes from a study of graft-versus-host responses after intestinal transplantation. The CDR3 extends over 11 amino acids. Germline values: CDR1 SGHRS, CDR2 YFSETQ. The sequence was obtained from a human donor who received an intestinal transplant. V usage is TRBV5-1 and J usage is TRBJ2-2, with D uncertain. The specimen was unstimulated CD4+ T cells sorted from spleen or lymph node cells, collected before intestinal transplant. The CDR3 reads CANSTDRELFF. The DNA of the CDR3 is TGCGCCAACAGCACAGACCGGGAGCTGTTTTTT.